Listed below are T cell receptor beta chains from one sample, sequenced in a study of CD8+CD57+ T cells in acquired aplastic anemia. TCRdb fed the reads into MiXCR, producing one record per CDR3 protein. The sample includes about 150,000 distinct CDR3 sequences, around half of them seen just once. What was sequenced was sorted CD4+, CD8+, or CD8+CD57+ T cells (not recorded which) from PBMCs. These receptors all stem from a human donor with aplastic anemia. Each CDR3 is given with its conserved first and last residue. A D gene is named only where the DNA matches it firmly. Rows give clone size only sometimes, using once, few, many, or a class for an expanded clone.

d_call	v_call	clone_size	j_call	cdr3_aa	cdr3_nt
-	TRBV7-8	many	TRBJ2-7	CASSLIGDEQYF	TGTGCCAGCAGCTTGATAGGGGACGAGCAGTACTTC
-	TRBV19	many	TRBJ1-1	CASVRRNTEAFF	TGTGCCAGTGTTAGGAGGAACACTGAAGCTTTCTTT
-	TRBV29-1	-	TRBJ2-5	CSVEGQAVSETQYF	TGCAGCGTTGAAGGGCAGGCAGTCTCGGAGACCCAGTACTTC
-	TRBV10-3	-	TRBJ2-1	CAISGVREQFF	TGTGCCATCAGTGGCGTGCGTGAGCAGTTCTTC
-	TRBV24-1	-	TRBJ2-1	CATSGGPYNEQFF	TGTGCCACCAGTGGTGGACCATACAATGAGCAGTTCTTC
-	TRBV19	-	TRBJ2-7	CASSIGTVRPYEQYF	TGTGCCAGTAGTATAGGGACAGTACGCCCCTACGAGCAGTACTTC
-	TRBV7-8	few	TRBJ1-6	CASSPLGGQLRSSPLHF	TGTGCCAGCAGCCCACTAGGAGGACAGCTACGAAGTTCACCCCTCCACTTT
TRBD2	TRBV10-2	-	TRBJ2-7	CASSPGLAGAHEQYF	TGCGCCAGCAGTCCCGGACTAGCGGGGGCCCACGAGCAGTACTTC
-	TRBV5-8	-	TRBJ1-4	CASSLGGATNEKLFF	TGTGCCAGCAGCTTGGGAGGGGCAACTAATGAAAAACTGTTTTTT
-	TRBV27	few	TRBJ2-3	CASSGGYSTDTQYF	TGTGCCAGCAGTGGAGGTTACAGCACAGATACGCAGTATTTT
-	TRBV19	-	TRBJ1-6	CASIGTQDSPLHF	TGTGCCAGTATTGGGACTCAGGATTCACCCCTCCACTTT
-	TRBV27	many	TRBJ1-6	CASTYGNSPLHF	TGTGCCAGCACTTACGGTAATTCACCCCTCCACTTT
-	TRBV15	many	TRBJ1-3	CATSGEGSSGNTIYF	TGTGCCACCAGCGGAGAGGGGAGCTCTGGAAACACCATATATTTT
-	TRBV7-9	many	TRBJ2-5	CASSLGGPGEGETQYF	TGTGCCAGCAGCTTGGGGGGACCAGGGGAAGGGGAGACCCAGTACTTC
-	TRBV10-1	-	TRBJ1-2	CAIPKCRDRRQNHGYTF	TGCGCCATCCCCAAGTGCAGGGACCGCCGCCAAAACCATGGCTACACCTTC
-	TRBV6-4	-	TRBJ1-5	CASSDEGLDQPQHF	TGTGCCAGCAGTGACGAAGGGTTAGATCAGCCCCAGCATTTT
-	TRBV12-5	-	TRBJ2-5	CASGFFIGGGVTGLQETQYF	TGTGCTAGTGGTTTTTTCATTGGAGGGGGGGTCACGGGGCTCCAAGAGACCCAGTACTTC
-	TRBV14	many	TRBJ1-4	CASSLSTGEKLFF	TGTGCCAGCAGCCTTAGCACCGGTGAAAAACTGTTTTTT
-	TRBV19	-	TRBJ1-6	CASRGPFRSPLHF	TGTGCCAGTAGGGGACCGTTTAGATCACCCCTCCACTTT
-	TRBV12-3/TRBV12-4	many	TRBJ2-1	CASKGYNEQFF	TGTGCCAGCAAGGGCTACAATGAGCAGTTCTTC
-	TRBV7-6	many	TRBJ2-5	CASSLRLEETQYF	TGTGCCAGCAGCCTTCGACTAGAAGAGACCCAGTACTTC
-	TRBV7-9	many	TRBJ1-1	CASSRPVTGNTEAFF	TGTGCCAGCAGTAGACCGGTGACAGGGAACACTGAAGCTTTCTTT
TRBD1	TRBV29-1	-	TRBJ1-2	CSVVEGQGLYGYTF	TGCAGCGTTGTGGAGGGACAGGGTCTCTATGGCTACACCTTC